The 11 T cell receptor beta chains listed next were all sequenced from one sample in a study of shared clonotypes between healthy human individuals. Sequencing used immunoSEQ multiplex PCR; TCRdb keeps in-frame clones, though not all of them. The table has over a million clones, about 80% seen once. Input material: memory CD4+ T cells from PBMCs. Documented subset: CD45RA-negative fraction. These receptors were collected from a man aged 18 to 29 in good health. Some clones in this sample may be carry-over from other donors' samples.

For the CDR3, the DNA is TGTGCCAGCAGTCCACCGGGACTAAAAGACACCATATATTTT. Its translation: CASSPPGLKDTIYF. The chain has TRBV28 and TRBJ1-3; a weak D match, TRBD1 (5 bases). This CDR3 contains 14 residues. Looked up from germline, CDR1 is MDHEN and CDR2 is SYDVKM. Trimming cost V 5 bases and J 8 bases, with 16 bases left between them. Drawing the rest from reference TRBV28 and TRBJ1-3, the complete variable domain is DVKVTQSSRYLVKRTGEKVFLECVQDMDHENMFWYRQDPGLGLRLIYFSYDVKMKEKGDIPEGYSVSREKKERFSLILESASTNQTSMYLCASSPPGLKDTIYFGEGSWLTVV.

The V gene is TRBV2, the J gene TRBJ1-4, with D unresolved. CDR1 is SNHLY, CDR2 FYNNEI, per germline. The V end was cut by 6 bases, the J end by 2 bases, with 7 bases between. CDR3 size: 13 residues. The DNA for the CDR3 is TGTGCCAGCAGAGTAGTCACTAATGAAAAACTGTTTTTT. Amino acid sequence: CASRVVTNEKLFF.

This chain links TRBV6-5 with TRBJ2-4, with TRBD2 matching over 9 bases. The junction had 3 bases not matched to a gene; V was cut back by 4 bases and J by 5 bases. Germline CDR1 MNHEY, CDR2 SVGAGI. CDR3 length: 14 residues. DNA for the CDR3: TGTGCCAGCAGTTCCCGACTAGCGGAAAACATTCAGTACTTC. Translating it yields CASSSRLAENIQYF.

The chain combines TRBV18 with TRBJ2-5; D perhaps matches TRBD1 (5 bases). The germline CDR1 and CDR2 sequences are KGHSH and LQKENI. V lost 5 bases and J 0 bases, leaving 10 bases between the germline ends. The CDR3 consists of 14 residues. CDR3 nucleotides: TGTGCCAGCTCAAAACAGGCCAACCAAGAGACCCAGTACTTC. It specifies CASSKQANQETQYF.

This rearrangement joins TRBV5-1 to TRBJ1-1; D is possibly TRBD1 (5 bases). This CDR3 is built from 16 residues. Between the trimmed V and J ends, which lost 1 base and 5 bases, there was a span of 18 bases. Germline CDR1 is SGHRS and CDR2 is YFSETQ. The CDR3 protein is CASSLFNPGSSTEAFF. The CDR3 region has the DNA TGCGCCAGCAGCTTGTTTAATCCAGGGAGTAGTACTGAAGCTTTCTTT.

This clone was observed a few times. The chain combines TRBV28 with TRBJ2-5; 11 bases fit TRBD2. V shed 5 bases and J 5 bases; nucleotides not matched to a gene: 7. CDR1 and CDR2 (germline): MDHEN, SYDVKM. The CDR3 totals 15 residues. In DNA, the CDR3 is TGTGCCAGCAGTACAGGGACTAGCGGTCCGGAGACCCAGTACTTC. Amino acids: CASSTGTSGPETQYF. Drawing the rest from reference TRBV28 and TRBJ2-5, the complete variable domain is DVKVTQSSRYLVKRTGEKVFLECVQDMDHENMFWYRQDPGLGLRLIYFSYDVKMKEKGDIPEGYSVSREKKERFSLILESASTNQTSMYLCASSTGTSGPETQYFGPGTRLLVL.

V gene TRBV9 combines with J gene TRBJ2-7, with D maybe TRBD1 (5 bases). CDR1 and CDR2 (germline): SGDLS, YYNGEE. CDR3 length: 14 amino acids. V was trimmed by 0 bases and J by 2 bases, leaving 9 bases between them. The CDR3 coding sequence is TGTGCCAGCAGCGTAGAAGGGGTCCCCTACGAGCAGTACTTC. This codes for CASSVEGVPYEQYF.

The chain carries TRBV25-1 and TRBJ2-7; 7 positions agree with TRBD1. The CDR3 runs to 14 residues. Trimming took 7 bases from V and 3 from J; bases not matched to a gene: 9. Germline CDR1 MGHDK, CDR2 SYGVNS. The CDR3 region has the DNA TGTGCCAGCATTCCAGGGGGTGTTGGCTACGAGCAGTACTTC. Residues: CASIPGGVGYEQYF.

The chain employs TRBV28 and TRBJ1-2, with 8 bases fitting TRBD1. The germline V gene has CDR1 MDHEN and CDR2 SYDVKM. Trimming took 5 bases from V and 5 from J; bases not matched to a gene: 7. This CDR3 has 14 residues. CDR3 residues: CASSQPGQVYGYTF. Written as DNA, the CDR3 is TGTGCCAGCAGTCAACCGGGACAGGTGTATGGCTACACCTTC.

This sequence joins TRBV14 and TRBJ1-1; 7 positions agree with TRBD1. The CDR3 loop spans 16 amino acids. V gave up 3 bases and J gave up 1 base; unmatched junction bases: 8. Per germline, CDR1 SGHDN and CDR2 FVKESK. CDR3 sequence (DNA): TGTGCCAGCAGCCACCGACAGGGCATTCGGAACACTGAAGCTTTCTTT. Translating it yields CASSHRQGIRNTEAFF.

CDR3 nucleotides: TGTGCCAGCCACGCTTCGGGAAGCACAGATACGCAGTATTTT. It specifies CASHASGSTDTQYF. V usage is TRBV2 and J usage is TRBJ2-3; TRBD2 might be the D (5 bases). The germline gives CDR1 SNHLY, CDR2 FYNNEI. The CDR3 has 14 amino acids. V lost 8 bases and J lost 0, with 12 bases in between.